This T cell receptor beta chain was identified in a study of CD8 T cells in ankylosing spondylitis. The study, taken as a whole, reports: Clones linked to the disease showed a CD8+ phenotype. They occurred at relatively low frequencies in peripheral blood. Seemingly characteristic of ankylosing spondylitis blood was a TCR beta motif consisting of about 8 highly homologous variants.

Quantitative 5'-RACE was performed with molecular barcodes, and it yielded the TCR beta libraries. TCRdb re-called the 5' RACE reads through MiXCR, storing one row per CDR3 protein. The data contain about 150,000 distinct CDR3 sequences, 40% to 50% of them singletons. Notes on this clonotype: Its target is unknown.

Sequenced input: synovial fluid, either unsorted or a sorted T cell fraction (not recorded which). This receptor was taken from a male donor with ankylosing spondylitis.

In DNA form, the CDR3 reads TGTGCCAGCAGCTTTCTGGGGAACAGGGTGGTACCCTACGAGCAGTACTTC. Residues: CASSFLGNRVVPYEQYF. The V and J genes are TRBV7-9 and TRBJ2-7; D might be TRBD1 (6 bases). CDR3 length equals 17 residues. Germline lookup yields CDR1 SEHNR and CDR2 FQNEAQ (reference sequence). The V and J ends lost 3 bases and 2 bases respectively, with 20 bases between them. Filled out from reference TRBV7-9 and TRBJ2-7, the complete variable domain reads DTGVSQNPRHKITKRGQNVTFRCDPISEHNRLYWYRQTLGQGPEFLTYFQNEAQLEKSRLLSDRFSAERPKGSFSTLEIQRTEQGDSAMYLCASSFLGNRVVPYEQYFGPGTRLTVT.